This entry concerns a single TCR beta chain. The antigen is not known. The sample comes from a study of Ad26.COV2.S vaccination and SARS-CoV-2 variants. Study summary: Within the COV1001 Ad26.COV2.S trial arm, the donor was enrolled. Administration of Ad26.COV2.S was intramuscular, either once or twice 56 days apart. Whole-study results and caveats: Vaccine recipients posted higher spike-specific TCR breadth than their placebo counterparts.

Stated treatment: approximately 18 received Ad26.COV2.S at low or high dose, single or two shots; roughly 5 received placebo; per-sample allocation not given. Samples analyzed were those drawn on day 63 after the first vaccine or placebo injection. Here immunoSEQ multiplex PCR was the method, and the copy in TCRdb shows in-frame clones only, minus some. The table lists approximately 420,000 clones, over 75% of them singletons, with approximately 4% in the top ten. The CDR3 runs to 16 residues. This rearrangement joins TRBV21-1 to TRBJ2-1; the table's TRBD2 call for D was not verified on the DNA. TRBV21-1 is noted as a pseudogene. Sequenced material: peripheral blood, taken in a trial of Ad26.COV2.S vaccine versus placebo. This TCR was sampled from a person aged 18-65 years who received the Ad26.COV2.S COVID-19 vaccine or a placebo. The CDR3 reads CASSPAGSPLFNEQFF. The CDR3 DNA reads TGTGCCAGCAGCCCAGCGGGATCCCCCCTCTTCAATGAGCAGTTCTTC.